The present TCR beta chain was sequenced within a study of cytomegalovirus exposure and HLA in healthy donors (dated by TCRdb to about 2017). A note on the overall study: According to a later analysis, the roughly 130 validation repertoires were produced on the same platform as the 680 or so repertoires of the first cohort. To predict cytomegalovirus infection status, the study combined high-throughput TCR immunosequencing, statistical association of individual TCRs with disease status, and machine learning. In addition to the first cohort of approximately 670 subjects, a separate validation cohort of around 110 different subjects was used. The study aimed to test whether cataloging public T cell receptors could reveal signatures of past pathogen exposure.

Library preparation used the immunoSEQ multiplex PCR assay. In the original analysis: A statistical classification framework was built for diagnosing cytomegalovirus status from the catalog of TCR beta chain sequences. Held by TCRdb, this immuneACCESS table contains in-frame sequences only and omits some clones. Under half of the omission traces to an unresolved V gene where checked; the cause of the rest is unknown. Clone size and the V and J calls come from that table; the DNA yielded D and trimming. Present in this sample are about 78,000 clones, 90% to 97% of which were seen just once. The ten largest clones add up to 1.6% of the sample. Summary of the overall study and its limitations: A later analysis found that TCRs clustered in the first cohort also tended to co-occur in the 130 or so validation repertoires, with 94% of cluster scores above 0. The study gave a list of 150 to 200 TCR beta chains associated with cytomegalovirus. Most TCR sequences were observed very rarely across donors, whereas some public TCRs were present in many individuals. The authors suggested that the approach could potentially be generalized to other disease states and immunological phenotypes. A later analysis had no HLA typing for the validation cohort, so co-occurrence there was scored across all 110 or so repertoires. The classifier was reported to diagnose cytomegalovirus status with high specificity and sensitivity in both the original and validation cohorts. In vitro tests confirmed that a few of the cytomegalovirus-associated TCR beta chains recognize cytomegalovirus antigens.

Separate from the roughly 650-subject first cohort, the validation cohort of 120 subjects was the group to which the donors belonged. A word on this clone: What antigen it recognizes has not been identified. No base qualities exist here, and no much larger clone lies one base off it.

Reading from cysteine to phenylalanine, the CDR3 counts 17 amino acids. CDR3 DNA only is kept here, 51 bases in frame from base 1. CDR1 and CDR2 (MNHEY, SMNVEV) derive from the germline V gene (reference sequence). V is cut back by 7 bases and J by 4 bases, with 15 bases in the junction unmatched. Sequencing was performed on PBMCs. The TCR originated in a man aged 18-30 years in good health and CMV-seropositive. The sequence joins TRBV27 to TRBJ2-1, with 8 bases aligning to TRBD1. CDR3 region: CASTPGVSGGMYNEQFF. DNA sequence: TGTGCCAGCACCCCAGGTGTCTCAGGGGGCATGTACAATGAGCAGTTCTTC.